This T cell receptor beta chain was obtained from a study of blood T cell repertoires in COVID-19. Whole-study context: COVID-19 samples from acute and convalescent phases originated in the United States, Italy and Spain. In each case, the material was cDNA or gDNA derived from T cells, B-cell-depleted T cells, or PBMCs.

The Seattle patients, enrolled during active infection, were followed longitudinally. Per the study methods: Amplification of reference gene primers provided the estimated nucleated cell counts. TCRdb's table, derived via immunoSEQ multiplex PCR, lists solely in-frame clones and lacks some. V and J calls and clone size come straight from that table; D and trimming were deduced from the DNA. The sample records almost 350,000 clones, roughly 90% being singletons. The V and J ends lost 3 bases and 4 bases respectively, with 15 bases between them. Looked up from germline, CDR1 is GTSNPN and CDR2 is SVGIG (reference sequence). This CDR3 region has 14 residues.

Material: peripheral blood. This chain joins TRBV30 and TRBJ1-2; D is possibly TRBD1 (5 bases). The TCR was taken from an older woman with COVID-19, enrolled during active disease. The CDR3 region has the DNA TGTGCCTGGAGCCGAGACCTAGGGGCCTATGGCTACACCTTC. It is translated as CAWSRDLGAYGYTF.